This entry is about one TCR beta chain. These data belong to a study of CD8+ T cells in alopecia areata. V trimming: 2 bases; J trimming: 3 bases; junction bases outside the gene matches: 6. The V gene's germline CDR1 is SGHRS and CDR2 YFSETQ. This CDR3 spans 16 amino acids. Extracted from the samples, RNA was reverse transcribed into cDNA to serve as the sequencing template. Some clones are missing from TCRdb's copy, which holds only in-frame ones; the method was immunoSEQ multiplex PCR. The table includes about 150,000 clones, around 57% detected once. The sequencing input was CD4+ T cells sorted from blood. This sequence was found in a human donor in good health. The genes are TRBV5-1 and TRBJ2-3; TRBD2 matches at 10 bases. CDR3 coding DNA: TGCGCCAGCAGCTTAACCACAGCGGGGGGGACAGATACGCAGTATTTT. Translating gives CASSLTTAGGTDTQYF.